This T cell receptor beta chain was sequenced during a study of blood T cell repertoires in COVID-19. The wider study: Whether acute or convalescent, the COVID-19 samples came from the United States, Italy and Spain.

Among Cohort 3 donors, those recovered had two negative PCRs, clearance, or symptom resolution. Assay used: immunoSEQ multiplex PCR; TCRdb lists only in-frame clones, some missing. The profile covers some 510,000 clones, with roughly 90% appearing a single time and over 1.5% taken by the ten largest. The sequence was collected from a woman in her forties who had recovered from COVID-19. Specimen: PBMCs or T cells enriched from blood (not recorded which).

The CDR3 bases are TGTGCCAGCAGGGACAGTGTCAGCTCCTACGAGCAGTACTTC. This codes for CASRDSVSSYEQYF. The chain is built from TRBV6-5 and TRBJ2-7; the D gene is possibly TRBD1 (6 bases). The CDR3 runs to 14 residues. The germline V and J ends were trimmed by 6 bases and 0 bases, with 12 bases remaining between them. Germline V gives CDR1 MNHEY, CDR2 SVGAGI.